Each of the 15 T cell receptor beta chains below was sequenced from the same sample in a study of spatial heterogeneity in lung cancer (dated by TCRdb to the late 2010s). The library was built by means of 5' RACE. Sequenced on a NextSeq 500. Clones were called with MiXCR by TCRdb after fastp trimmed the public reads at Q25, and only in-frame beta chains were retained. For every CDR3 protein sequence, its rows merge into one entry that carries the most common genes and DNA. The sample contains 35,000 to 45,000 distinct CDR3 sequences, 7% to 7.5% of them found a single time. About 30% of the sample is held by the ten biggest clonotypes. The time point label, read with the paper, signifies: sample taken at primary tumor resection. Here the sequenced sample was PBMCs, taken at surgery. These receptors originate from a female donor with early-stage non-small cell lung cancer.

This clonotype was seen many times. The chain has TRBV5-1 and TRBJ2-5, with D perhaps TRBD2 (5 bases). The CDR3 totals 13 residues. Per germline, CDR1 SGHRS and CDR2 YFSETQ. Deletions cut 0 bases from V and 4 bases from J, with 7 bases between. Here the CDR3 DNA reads TGCGCCAGCAGCTTGGATGGGAGAGAGACCCAGTACTTC. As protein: CASSLDGRETQYF.

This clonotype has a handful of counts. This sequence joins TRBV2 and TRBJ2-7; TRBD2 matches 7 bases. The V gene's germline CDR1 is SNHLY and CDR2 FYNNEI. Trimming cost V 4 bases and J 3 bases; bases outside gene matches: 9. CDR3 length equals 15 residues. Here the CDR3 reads CASSARLAAVYEQYF. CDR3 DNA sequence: TGTGCCAGCAGTGCGAGGCTAGCGGCTGTCTACGAGCAGTACTTC. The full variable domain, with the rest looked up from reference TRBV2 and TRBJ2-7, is EPEVTQTPSHQVTQMGQEVILRCVPISNHLYFYWYRQILGQKVEFLVSFYNNEISEKSEIFDDQFSVERPDGSNFTLKIRSTKLEDSAMYFCASSARLAAVYEQYFGPGTRLTVT.

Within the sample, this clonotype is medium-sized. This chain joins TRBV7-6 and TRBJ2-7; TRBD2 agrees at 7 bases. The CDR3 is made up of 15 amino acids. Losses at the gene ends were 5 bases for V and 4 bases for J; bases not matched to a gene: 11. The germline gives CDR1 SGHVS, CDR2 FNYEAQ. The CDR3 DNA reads TGTGCCAGCAGCCCTACGGTGGGGGAGGGATACGAGCAGTACTTC. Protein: CASSPTVGEGYEQYF.

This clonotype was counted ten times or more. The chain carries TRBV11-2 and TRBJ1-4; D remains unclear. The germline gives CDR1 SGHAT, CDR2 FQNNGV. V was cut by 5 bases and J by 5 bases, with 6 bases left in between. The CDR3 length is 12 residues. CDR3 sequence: CASSGRNEKLFF. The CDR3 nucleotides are TGTGCCAGCAGCGGCAGGAATGAAAAACTGTTTTTT.

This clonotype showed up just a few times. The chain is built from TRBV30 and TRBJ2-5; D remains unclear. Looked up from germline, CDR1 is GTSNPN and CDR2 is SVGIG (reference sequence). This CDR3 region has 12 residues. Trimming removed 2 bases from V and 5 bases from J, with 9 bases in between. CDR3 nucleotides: TGTGCCTGGAGTTTTGGTCCCGAGACCCAGTACTTC. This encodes CAWSFGPETQYF.

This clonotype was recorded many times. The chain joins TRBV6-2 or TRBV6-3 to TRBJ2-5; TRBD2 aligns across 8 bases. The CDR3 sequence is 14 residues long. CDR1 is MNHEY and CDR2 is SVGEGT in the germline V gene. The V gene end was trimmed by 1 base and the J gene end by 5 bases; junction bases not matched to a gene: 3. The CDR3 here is CASSYLGLGETQYF. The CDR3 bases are TGTGCCAGCAGTTACTTGGGACTAGGGGAGACCCAGTACTTC.

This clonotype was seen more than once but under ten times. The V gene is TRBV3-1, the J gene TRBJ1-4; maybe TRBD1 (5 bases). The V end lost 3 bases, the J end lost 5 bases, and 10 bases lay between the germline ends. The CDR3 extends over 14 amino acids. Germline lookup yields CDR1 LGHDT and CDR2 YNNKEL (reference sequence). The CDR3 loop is CASSQGDYNEKLFF. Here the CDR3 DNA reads TGTGCCAGCAGCCAGGGGGATTACAATGAAAAACTGTTTTTT.

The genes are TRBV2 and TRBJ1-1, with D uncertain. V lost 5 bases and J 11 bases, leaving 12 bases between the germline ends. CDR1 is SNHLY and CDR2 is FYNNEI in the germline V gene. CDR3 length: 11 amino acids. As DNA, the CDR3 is TGTGCCAGCAGTCCCGGGCCGAGGGCTTTCTTT. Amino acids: CASSPGPRAFF.

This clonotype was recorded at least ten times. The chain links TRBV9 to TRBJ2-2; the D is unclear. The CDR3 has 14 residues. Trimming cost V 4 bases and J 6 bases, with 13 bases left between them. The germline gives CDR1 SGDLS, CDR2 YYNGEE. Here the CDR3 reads CASSPWLSAGELFF. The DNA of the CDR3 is TGTGCCAGCAGCCCCTGGCTTAGTGCCGGGGAGCTGTTTTTT.

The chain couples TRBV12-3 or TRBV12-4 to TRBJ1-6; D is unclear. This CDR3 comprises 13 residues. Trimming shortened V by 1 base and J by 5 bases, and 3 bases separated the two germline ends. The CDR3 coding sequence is TGTGCCAGCAGTTTAGGGAATAATTCACCCCTCCACTTT. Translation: CASSLGNNSPLHF.

The CDR3 loop reads CASSQQGMNSPLHF. CDR3 in DNA: TGTGCCAGCAGCCAGCAGGGGATGAATTCACCCCTCCACTTT. V and J are TRBV3-1 and TRBJ1-6; perhaps TRBD1 as D (6 bases). The V gene's germline CDR1 is LGHDT and CDR2 YNNKEL (reference sequence). The CDR3 has 14 residues. With 3 bases removed from V and 7 bases from J, the gap between germline ends came to 10 bases.

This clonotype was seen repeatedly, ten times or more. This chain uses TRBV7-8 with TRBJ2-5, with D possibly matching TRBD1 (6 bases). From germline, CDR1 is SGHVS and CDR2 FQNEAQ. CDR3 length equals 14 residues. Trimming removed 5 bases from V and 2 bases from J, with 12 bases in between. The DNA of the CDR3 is TGTGCCAGCAGCAGAGACAGGCGTCAAGAGACCCAGTACTTC. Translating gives CASSRDRRQETQYF. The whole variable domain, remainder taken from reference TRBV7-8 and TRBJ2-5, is GAGVSQSPRYKVAKRGQDVALRCDPISGHVSLFWYQQALGQGPEFLTYFQNEAQLDKSGLPSDRFFAERPEGSVSTLKIQRTQQEDSAVYLCASSRDRRQETQYFGPGTRLLVL.

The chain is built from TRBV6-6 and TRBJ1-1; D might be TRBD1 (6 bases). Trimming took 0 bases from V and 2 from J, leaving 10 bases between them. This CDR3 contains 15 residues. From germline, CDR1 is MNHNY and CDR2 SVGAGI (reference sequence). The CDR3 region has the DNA TGTGCCAGCAGTTACTCAATGGGGGGCAACACTGAAGCTTTCTTT. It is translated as CASSYSMGGNTEAFF.

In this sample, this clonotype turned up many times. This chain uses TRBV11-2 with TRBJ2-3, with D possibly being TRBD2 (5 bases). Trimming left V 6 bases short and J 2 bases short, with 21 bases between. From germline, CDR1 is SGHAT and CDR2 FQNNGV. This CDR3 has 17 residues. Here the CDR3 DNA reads TGTGCCAGCAGATCAGTAGCGCGGTTTAAAGCCACAGATACGCAGTATTTT. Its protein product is CASRSVARFKATDTQYF.

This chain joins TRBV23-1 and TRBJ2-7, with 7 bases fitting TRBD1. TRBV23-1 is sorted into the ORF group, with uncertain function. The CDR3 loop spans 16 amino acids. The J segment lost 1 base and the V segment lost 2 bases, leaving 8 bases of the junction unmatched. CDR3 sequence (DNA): TGCGCCAGCAGTCAACCGGGACAGATGGTGTCCTACGAGCAGTACTTC. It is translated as CASSQPGQMVSYEQYF.